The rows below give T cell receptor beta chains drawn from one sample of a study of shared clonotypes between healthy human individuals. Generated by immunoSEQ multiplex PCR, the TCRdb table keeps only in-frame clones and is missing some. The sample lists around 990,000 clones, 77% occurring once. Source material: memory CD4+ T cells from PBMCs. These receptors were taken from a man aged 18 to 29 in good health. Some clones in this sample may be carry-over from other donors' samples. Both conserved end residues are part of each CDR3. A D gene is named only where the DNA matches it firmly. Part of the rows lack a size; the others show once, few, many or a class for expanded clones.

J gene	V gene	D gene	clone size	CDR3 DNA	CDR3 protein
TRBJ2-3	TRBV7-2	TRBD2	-	TGTGCCAGCAGCCGTGGACTAGCTGGCTCAGATACGCAGTATTTT	CASSRGLAGSDTQYF
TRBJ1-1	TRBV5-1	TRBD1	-	TGCGCCAGCAGCGCCGGGACAGTGAACACTGAAGCTTTCTTT	CASSAGTVNTEAFF
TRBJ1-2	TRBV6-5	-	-	TGTGCCACCGCCTCGGAGGGGGGTTTCTATGGCTACACCTTC	CATASEGGFYGYTF
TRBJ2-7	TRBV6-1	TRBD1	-	TGTGCCAGCACCGACAGGGCCTACGAGCAGTACTTC	CASTDRAYEQYF
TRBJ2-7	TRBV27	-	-	TGTGCCAGCAGTTCCCAGGGAGGCGCCTACGAGCAGTACTTC	CASSSQGGAYEQYF
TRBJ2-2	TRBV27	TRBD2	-	TGTGCTCTGCGGGCTAGCGGGACCGGGGAGCTGTTTTTT	CALRASGTGELFF
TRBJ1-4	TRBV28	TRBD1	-	TGTGCCAGCAGTACAGGCCAGGGGGATGAAAAACTGTTTTTT	CASSTGQGDEKLFF
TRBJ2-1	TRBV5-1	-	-	TGCGCCAGCAGCCCTGGACCTAACAATGAGCAGTTCTTC	CASSPGPNNEQFF
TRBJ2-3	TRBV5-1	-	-	TGCGCCAGCAGCTTGGACGTTTCGGGCGGCACAGATACGCAGTATTTT	CASSLDVSGGTDTQYF
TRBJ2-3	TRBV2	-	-	TGTGCCAGCTACGACGGTTACACAGATACGCAGTATTTT	CASYDGYTDTQYF
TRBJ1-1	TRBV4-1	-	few	TGCGCCAGCAGCCACGGGGGCGGAAACACTGAAGCTTTCTTT	CASSHGGGNTEAFF
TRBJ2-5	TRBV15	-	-	TGTGCCACCAGCAAGGGCAGAATCTACCAAGAGACCCAGTACTTC	CATSKGRIYQETQYF
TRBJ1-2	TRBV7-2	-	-	TGTGCCAGCAGCTTAGATGTGGTTTCCTATGGCTACACCTTC	CASSLDVVSYGYTF
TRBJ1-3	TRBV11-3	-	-	TGTGCCAGCAGCTCCCCTCGAAGCTCTGGAAACACCATATATTTT	CASSSPRSSGNTIYF
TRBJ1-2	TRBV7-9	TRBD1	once	TGTGCCAGCAGCCCCCAGGCTCAGGGGGCTGGTGGCTACACCTTC	CASSPQAQGAGGYTF
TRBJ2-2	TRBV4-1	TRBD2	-	TGCGCCAGCAGCCGCCCGGGAGGAGGTACCGGGGAGCTGTTTTTT	CASSRPGGGTGELFF
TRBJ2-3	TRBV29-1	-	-	TGCAGCGTACCAATGCTGGCAGATACGCAGTATTTT	CSVPMLADTQYF
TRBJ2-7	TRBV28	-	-	TGTGCCAGCAGTTTAGGCCAGACTGGTGGCTACGAGCAGTACTTC	CASSLGQTGGYEQYF
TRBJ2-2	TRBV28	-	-	TGTGCCAGCAGTTTTACGAGTCCCGGGGAGCTGTTTTTT	CASSFTSPGELFF
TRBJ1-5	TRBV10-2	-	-	TGCGCCAGCAGTGAGCCAAGGACGGGGGGGGATCAGCCCCAGCATTTT	CASSEPRTGGDQPQHF
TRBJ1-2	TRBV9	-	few	TGTGCCAGCTCTCCGGCATCGCTTGGCTACACCTTC	CASSPASLGYTF
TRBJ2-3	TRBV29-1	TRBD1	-	TGCAGCGTTAGAGACAGGGGGCTAGCAGATACGCAGTATTTT	CSVRDRGLADTQYF
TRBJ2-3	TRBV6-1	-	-	TGTGCCAGCAGTGAATCGGCGGGCCGCACAGATACGCAGTATTTT	CASSESAGRTDTQYF
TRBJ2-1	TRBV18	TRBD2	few	TGTGCCAGCTCACCACCGAGGCGGGAGGGCCGGGAGAATGAGCAGTTCTTC	CASSPPRREGRENEQFF
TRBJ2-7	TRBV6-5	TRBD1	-	TGTGCCAGCAGTTACTCTGGGGACAGATCCGAATACGAGCAGTACTTC	CASSYSGDRSEYEQYF
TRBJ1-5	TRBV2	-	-	TGTGCCAGCAGAAGTGCCCGGAACAATCAGCCCCAGCATTTT	CASRSARNNQPQHF
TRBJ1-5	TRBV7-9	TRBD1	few	TGTGCCAGCAGCTCAACAGGGGGCATGGGCAATCAGCCCCAGCATTTT	CASSSTGGMGNQPQHF
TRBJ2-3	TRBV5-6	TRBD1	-	TGTGCCAGCAGCTTGTCCAGGGGGCAGGTGGATACAGATACGCAGTATTTT	CASSLSRGQVDTDTQYF
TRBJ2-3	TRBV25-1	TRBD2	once	TGTGCCTCCCAGGCGGGAGGAGGTACAGATACGCAGTATTTT	CASQAGGGTDTQYF
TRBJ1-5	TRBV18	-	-	TGTGCCAGCGCCACAGGGTTAAATCAGCCCCAGCATTTT	CASATGLNQPQHF